This record concerns one T cell receptor beta chain sequence. This clonotype counts as medium-sized (0.01 to 0.1%). This clone's antigen is unknown. No per-base quality is available; no much larger clone lies one base away. The library was prepared for alpha chains; this beta chain is a stray read, so its frequency means little. The data belong to a study of spatial heterogeneity in lung cancer (dated by TCRdb to about 2019). Concerning the study at large: More beta-chain than alpha-chain transcripts were consistently detected, likely reflecting higher beta-chain transcript abundance. The study linked features of the TCR repertoire to counts of nonsynonymous mutations, which were determined by whole-exome sequencing of tumor tissue. In the raw uncorrected reads, each unique combination of TCR and UMI appeared on average more than ten times. At surgery, both alpha and beta chains were TCR-sequenced in 220 tumor regions, about 64 matched nontumor lung samples and 50 to 60 PBMC samples. In non-small cell lung cancer, the study made a quantitative comparison of TCR alpha and beta repertoires among multiple tumor regions, matched nontumor lung and blood.

Including cysteine and phenylalanine, the CDR3 has 13 amino acids. Only CDR3 DNA is held: 39 bases, read in frame from base 1. Between the V and J ends, shortened by 0 bases and 7 bases respectively, the junction contains 7 bases. CDR1 and CDR2 (SGHVS, FNYEAQ) derive from the germline V gene. Library generation was performed with 5' RACE. Instrument on record: NextSeq 500. To allow correction of PCR and sequencing errors, the TCR library protocol tagged every TCR cDNA molecule with a unique molecular identifier. The authors processed their data as follows. TCR identification, UMI-based error correction and CDR3 extraction were performed with Decombinator tools. Expanded TCRs were defined as those above a frequency of 2 per 1,000, corresponding to the top 1% of the tumor frequency distribution. Each repertoire was subsampled 100 times to 5,000 TCRs, after which Renyi diversity was computed with the R vegan package. CDR3 similarity networks were built from amino acid triplet string-kernel similarity, connecting CDR3s with pairwise similarity above 0.82. TCRdb trimmed public reads at Q25 via fastp, called clones via MiXCR and kept in-frame beta chains. Duplicate CDR3 protein sequences are folded into a single record with the most common DNA and genes. TCRdb's processing, not the authors' own work, is the source of the V and J calls. The sample table holds around 6,600 distinct CDR3 sequences, of which around 5.3% were seen once. The ten most abundant clones make up 7% to 9% of the sample.

Overall results and qualifications from the work: Additional single-cell paired TCR alpha and beta sequencing was considered necessary to confirm, at a functional level, the hypothesis that regional TCRs recognize regional mutations.

Interpreted using the paper, the time point label stands for: sample taken at primary tumor resection. Whole RNA extracted from tumor and nontumor lung tissue, or from cryopreserved PBMC samples, was used for TCR sequencing without cell sorting. The donors were around 69 patients from the lung TRACERx cohort who had early-stage, untreated non-small cell lung cancer. A patient was chosen for TCR sequencing only when enough RNA was available from at least two tumor regions. Tumor and adjacent nontumor lung specimens were reviewed by a lung pathologist before selection. The sequencing here drew on normal lung tissue next to the tumor, taken at surgery. This chain is built from TRBV7-6 and TRBJ2-1, with the D gene uncertain. The receptor's source is a female donor with early-stage non-small cell lung cancer. The nucleotide sequence reads TGTGCCAGCAGCTTAGCGTCCAGGAATGAGCAGTTCTTC. It encodes CASSLASRNEQFF.